A selection of T cell receptor beta chains follows, all from one sample in a study of blood T cell repertoires in COVID-19. Profiled with immunoSEQ multiplex PCR; TCRdb holds only in-frame clones, not every one. The profile shows approximately 210,000 clones, roughly 80% of them singletons. Sequenced material: peripheral blood. Receptors originate from a human donor in a cohort sampled during active COVID-19. The CDR3 runs from the conserved cysteine through the conserved F or W. D genes are given only for firm matches. The size field is filled for only some rows; it gives once, few, many or a size class.

TRBJ2-7 | . | TRBV6-4 | . | TGTGCCAGCAGTGGACTAGTCACCTACGAGCAGTACTTC | CASSGLVTYEQYF
TRBJ2-3 | . | TRBV28 | TRBD2 | TGTGCCAGCAGTTTGGTTGCGGGACTAGCCACAGATACGCAGTATTTT | CASSLVAGLATDTQYF
TRBJ2-5 | . | TRBV5-1 | TRBD2 | TGCGCCAGCAGCTTAGGACTAGATACACAAGAGACCCAGTACTTC | CASSLGLDTQETQYF
TRBJ2-1 | . | TRBV5-1 | . | TGCGCCAGCAGCTTGGGACCGTCGGGCTACAATGAGCAGTTCTTC | CASSLGPSGYNEQFF
TRBJ1-1 | . | TRBV5-4 | TRBD1 | TGTGCCAGCAGCGAAGTGGGACAGAGCACTGAAGCTTTCTTT | CASSEVGQSTEAFF
TRBJ2-7 | . | TRBV4-1 | TRBD2 | TGCGCCAGCAGCCAAGATCTGTGGGAGGGCCACTACGAGCAGTACTTC | CASSQDLWEGHYEQYF
TRBJ2-4 | . | TRBV13 | TRBD1 | TGTGCCAGCAGCGCATGGGGGACAGGGGAAGCCAAAAACATTCAGTACTTC | CASSAWGTGEAKNIQYF
TRBJ1-2 | . | TRBV9 | . | TGTGCCAGCAGCGTAGCTCCGACTATTAACTATGGCTACACCTTC | CASSVAPTINYGYTF
TRBJ1-1 | . | TRBV4-2 | . | TGTGCCAGCAGCCAAGATAGTCGGGGGAACACTGAAGCTTTCTTT | CASSQDSRGNTEAFF
TRBJ1-1 | . | TRBV18 | . | TGTGCCAGCTCCCAAGATCGTAGTCAAGCTTTCTTT | CASSQDRSQAFF
TRBJ2-7 | . | TRBV28 | TRBD1 | TGTGCCAGCAGGAAAACGGGACAGGGATACGAGCAGTACTTC | CASRKTGQGYEQYF
TRBJ1-5 | many | TRBV9 | . | TGTGCCAGCAGCGAGACAGCGTATAGCAATCAGCCCCAGCATTTT | CASSETAYSNQPQHF
TRBJ1-1 | few | TRBV24-1 | . | TGTGCCACCGAAAGGGGAACTGAAGCTTTCTTT | CATERGTEAFF
TRBJ1-1 | . | TRBV18 | TRBD1 | TGTGCCAGCTCACCTCAGGGACAGGGGAGCACTGAAGCTTTCTTT | CASSPQGQGSTEAFF